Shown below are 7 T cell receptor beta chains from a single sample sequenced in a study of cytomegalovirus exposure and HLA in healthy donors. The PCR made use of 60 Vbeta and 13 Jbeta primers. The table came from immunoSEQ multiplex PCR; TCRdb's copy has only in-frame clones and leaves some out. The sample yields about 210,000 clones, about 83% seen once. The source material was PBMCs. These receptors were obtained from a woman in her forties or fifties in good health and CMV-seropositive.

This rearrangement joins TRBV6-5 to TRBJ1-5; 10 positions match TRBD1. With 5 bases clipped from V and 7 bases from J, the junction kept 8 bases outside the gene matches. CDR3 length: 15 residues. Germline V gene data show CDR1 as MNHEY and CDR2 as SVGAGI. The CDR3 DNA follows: TGTGCCAGCAGTACCGGGACAGGGGAACGGCAGCCCCAGCATTTT. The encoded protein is CASSTGTGERQPQHF.

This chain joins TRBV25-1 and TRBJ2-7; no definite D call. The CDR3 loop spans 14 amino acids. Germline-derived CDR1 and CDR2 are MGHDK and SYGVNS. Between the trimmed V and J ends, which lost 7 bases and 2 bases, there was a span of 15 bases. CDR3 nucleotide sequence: TGTGCCAGCAATCCTGCAGGCGAAACCTACGAGCAGTACTTC. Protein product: CASNPAGETYEQYF.

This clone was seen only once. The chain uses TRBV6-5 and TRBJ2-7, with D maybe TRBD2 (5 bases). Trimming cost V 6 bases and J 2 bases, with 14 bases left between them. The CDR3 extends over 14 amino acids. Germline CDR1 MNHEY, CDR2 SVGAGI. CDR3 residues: CASSRDKEAYEQYF. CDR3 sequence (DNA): TGTGCCAGCAGCCGTGACAAGGAGGCCTACGAGCAGTACTTC.

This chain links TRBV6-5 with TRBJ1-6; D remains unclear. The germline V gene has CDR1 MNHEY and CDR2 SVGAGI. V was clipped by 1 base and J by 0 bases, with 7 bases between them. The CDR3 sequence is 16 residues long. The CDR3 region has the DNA TGTGCCAGCAGTTACTTTAGTAGCTCCTATAATTCACCCCTCCACTTT. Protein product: CASSYFSSSYNSPLHF.

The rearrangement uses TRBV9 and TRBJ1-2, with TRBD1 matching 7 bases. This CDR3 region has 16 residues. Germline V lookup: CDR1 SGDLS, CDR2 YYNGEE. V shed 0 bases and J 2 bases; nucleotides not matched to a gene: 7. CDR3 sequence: CASSVGQGTANYGYTF. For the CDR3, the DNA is TGTGCCAGCAGCGTAGGGCAGGGGACAGCAAACTATGGCTACACCTTC.

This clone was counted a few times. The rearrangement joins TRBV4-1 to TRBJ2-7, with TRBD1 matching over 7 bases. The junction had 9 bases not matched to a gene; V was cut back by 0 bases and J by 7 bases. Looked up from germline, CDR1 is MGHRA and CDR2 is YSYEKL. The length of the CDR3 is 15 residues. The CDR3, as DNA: TGCGCCAGCAGCCAAGATATTGAGGGGGCGGGTGAGCAGTACTTC. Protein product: CASSQDIEGAGEQYF.

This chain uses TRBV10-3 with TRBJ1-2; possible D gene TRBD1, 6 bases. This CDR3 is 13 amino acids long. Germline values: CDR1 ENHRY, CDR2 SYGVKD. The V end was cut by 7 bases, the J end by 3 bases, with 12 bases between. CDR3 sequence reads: CAIKQGRDYGYTF. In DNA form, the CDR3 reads TGTGCCATCAAACAGGGTAGGGACTATGGCTACACCTTC.